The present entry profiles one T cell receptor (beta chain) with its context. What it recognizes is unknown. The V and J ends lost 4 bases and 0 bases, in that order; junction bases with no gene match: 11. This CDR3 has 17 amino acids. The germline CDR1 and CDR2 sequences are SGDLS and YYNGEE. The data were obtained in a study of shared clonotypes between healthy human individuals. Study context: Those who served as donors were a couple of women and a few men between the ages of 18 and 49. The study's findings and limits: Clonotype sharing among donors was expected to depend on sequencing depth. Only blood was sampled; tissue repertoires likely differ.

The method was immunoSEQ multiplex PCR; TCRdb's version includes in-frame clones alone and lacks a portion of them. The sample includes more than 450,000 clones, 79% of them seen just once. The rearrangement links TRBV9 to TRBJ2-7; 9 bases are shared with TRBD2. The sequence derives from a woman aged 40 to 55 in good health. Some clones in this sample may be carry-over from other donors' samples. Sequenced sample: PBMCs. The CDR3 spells CASSPPANSGSSYEQYF. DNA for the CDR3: TGTGCCAGCAGCCCCCCAGCGAATAGCGGGAGCTCCTACGAGCAGTACTTC.